Below are 16 T cell receptor beta chains sequenced from a single sample in a study of T cell repertoires in cytomegalovirus infection. TCRdb re-called the reads with MiXCR, one entry per CDR3 protein. The data show around 750,000 distinct CDR3 sequences, 30% to 35% seen once. These TCRs' antigens remain unknown. Sequenced material: cultured CD8+ T cells from PBMCs, taken from culture after CMV antigen stimulation. These receptors all stem from a human donor in good health (CMV status not recorded). Some clones in this sample may be carry-over from other donors' samples.

This clonotype appeared a single time. The chain uses TRBV14 and TRBJ2-7; TRBD2 aligns across 8 bases. The CDR3 loop spans 15 amino acids. With 1 base clipped from V and 0 bases from J, the junction kept 2 bases outside the gene matches. Germline-derived CDR1 and CDR2 are SGHDN and FVKESK. DNA for the CDR3: TGTGCCAGCAGCCAAGCGCGGGGGGTCTCCTACGAGCAGTACTTC. Protein sequence: CASSQARGVSYEQYF.

The V and J genes are TRBV2 and TRBJ2-2; D unresolved. The germline V gene encodes CDR1 SNHLY and CDR2 FYNNEI. V was clipped by 6 bases and J by 0 bases, with 11 bases between them. The CDR3 sequence is 15 residues long. The CDR3 DNA reads TGTGCCAGCAGCCAAGGAGATCCGAACACCGGGGAGCTGTTTTTT. Translation gives CASSQGDPNTGELFF.

This clonotype appeared a single time. This chain joins TRBV10-3 and TRBJ2-7; 9 bases align to TRBD1. CDR3 length: 15 residues. The J segment lost 9 bases and the V segment lost 3 bases, leaving 12 bases of the junction unmatched. Germline assignment: CDR1 ENHRY and CDR2 SYGVKD. The CDR3 sequence is CAISEKGQGAFAQYF. The CDR3 nucleotides read TGTGCCATCAGTGAAAAGGGACAGGGTGCTTTCGCGCAGTACTTC.

Concerning this clonotype: One junction end does not reproduce the germline sequence, and a read error may be involved. The genes are TRBV5-1 and TRBJ2-1; the D gene is possibly TRBD1 (6 bases). The CDR3 covers 14 residues. Per germline, CDR1 SGHRS and CDR2 YFSETQ. CDR3 in DNA: TGCGCCAACAGCTTGGTCCCAGGGGACAATGAGCAGTTCTTC. Translating it yields CANSLVPGDNEQFF.

This clonotype has just a few counts. The chain carries TRBV7-9 and TRBJ2-7; weak D call: TRBD2 (5 bases). Trimming stripped 1 base from V and 2 bases from J, with 18 bases between. Germline CDR1 reads SEHNR; CDR2 reads FQNEAQ (reference sequence). The CDR3 runs to 17 residues. DNA of the CDR3: TGTGCCAGCAGCTTAGAAATTGCTCATCTAGCCGCCTACGAGCAGTACGTC. Residues: CASSLEIAHLAAYEQYV.

The chain uses TRBV7-9 and TRBJ1-1, with D hard to call. Trimming stripped 1 base from V and 8 bases from J, with 11 bases between. The CDR3 is made up of 13 amino acids. Germline V gene lookup returns CDR1 SEHNR and CDR2 FQNEAQ (reference sequence). The chain's CDR3 is CASSLDLEQEAFF. CDR3 DNA: TGTGCCAGCAGCTTAGATCTCGAGCAAGAAGCTTTCTTT. The full variable domain, its missing parts supplied by reference TRBV7-9 and TRBJ1-1, is DTGVSQNPRHKITKRGQNVTFRCDPISEHNRLYWYRQTLGQGPEFLTYFQNEAQLEKSRLLSDRFSAERPKGSFSTLEIQRTEQGDSAMYLCASSLDLEQEAFFGQGTRLTVV.

Remarks on this clonotype: A much larger clone sits a single nucleotide away, making a read error possible. As the CDR3 is not closed by the conserved phenylalanine or tryptophan, this likely results from a read error. The gene calls are TRBV12-3 or TRBV12-4 and TRBJ2-7; D could derive from TRBD1 or TRBD2 (5 bases each). Trimming pared 3 bases from V and 0 bases from J, leaving 9 bases between. The CDR3 spans 14 residues. The CDR3 nucleotides are TGTGCCAGCAGTTTCCCCGGGACCTCCTACGAGCAGTACCTC. It yields the protein CASSFPGTSYEQYL.

The count of this clonotype is one. The rearrangement uses TRBV12-5 and TRBJ1-6; D is possibly TRBD1 (6 bases). In germline, CDR1 is LGHNT, CDR2 FRNRAP. The CDR3 extends over 14 amino acids. Deletions cut 6 bases from V and 10 bases from J, with 16 bases between. This chain's CDR3 is CASGSTRGRSPLHF. The CDR3 DNA reads as TGTGCTAGTGGCTCTACCCGGGGGCGCTCACCCCTCCACTTT.

The table lists this clonotype with a few counts. This sequence joins TRBV18 and TRBJ1-1; D not resolved. The V gene's germline CDR1 is KGHSH and CDR2 LQKENI. V was pared by 1 base and J by 1 base, with 13 bases between. CDR3 length: 16 amino acids. CDR3 DNA: TGTGCCAGCTCACCACGTCCGGGGTCGAAGAACACTGAAGCTTTCTTT. Its translation is CASSPRPGSKNTEAFF.

In regard to this clonotype: This may stem from a read error, because a much larger clone lies one nucleotide away. The J gene is TRBJ2-1, the V gene TRBV6-2 or TRBV6-3, with D tentatively TRBD1 or TRBD2 (7 bases each). Germline V lookup: CDR1 MNHEY, CDR2 SVGEGT. The CDR3 spans 23 residues. With 1 base removed from V and 0 bases from J, the gap between germline ends came to 31 bases. The CDR3 DNA reads TGTGCCAGCAGTTACTGGCCCCAAGGGGGCTACCAGCGAGGGGGGGGCTCCTACAATGAGCAGTTCTTC. It codes for CASSYWPQGGYQRGGGSYNEQFF.

This clonotype was observed many times. This chain uses TRBV6-1 with TRBJ2-3; TRBD2 is a possible D gene (5 bases). Trimming removed 1 base from V and 2 bases from J, with 22 bases in between. The CDR3 covers 19 residues. CDR1 and CDR2 from the germline V gene are MNHNS and SASEGT. CDR3 sequence reads: CASSEVVRVARTSTDTQYF. CDR3 bases: TGTGCCAGCAGTGAAGTCGTGAGGGTTGCTCGTACTTCCACAGATACGCAGTATTTT.

This clonotype was seen more than once but under ten times. V and J are TRBV6-5 and TRBJ1-1, with TRBD1 matching over 9 bases. V lost 5 bases and J lost 7; bases outside the gene matches: 11. There are 15 residues in the CDR3. Germline CDR1 reads MNHEY; CDR2 reads SVGAGI. The CDR3 here is CASSPLGDRVVEAFF. The CDR3 coding sequence is TGTGCCAGCAGTCCACTCGGGGACAGGGTGGTTGAAGCTTTCTTT.

Only a few counts were recorded for this clonotype. V usage is TRBV27 and J usage is TRBJ2-5, with D unresolved. Germline loops: CDR1 MNHEY, CDR2 SMNVEV (reference sequence). CDR3 length: 14 residues. V was cut by 6 bases and J by 5 bases, with 16 bases left in between. The CDR3 here is CASSPRPLGETQYF. The CDR3 DNA follows: TGTGCCAGCAGCCCGAGGCCGTTGGGGGAGACCCAGTACTTC.

The J gene is TRBJ2-1, the V gene TRBV7-9; TRBD2 matches 7 bases. The J segment lost 6 bases and the V segment lost 5 bases, leaving 7 bases of the junction unmatched. The CDR3 has 14 residues. Germline V gives CDR1 SEHNR, CDR2 FQNEAQ (reference sequence). The CDR3, as DNA: TGTGCCAGCAGCACGGGGGGTCTGTTCAATGAGCAGTTCTTC. Encoded protein: CASSTGGLFNEQFF.

This chain joins TRBV7-8 and TRBJ1-2; a possible D gene is TRBD1 (5 bases). The V end was cut by 5 bases, the J end by 0 bases, with 13 bases between. The CDR3 is 15 residues long. Germline CDR1 is SGHVS and CDR2 is FQNEAQ. CDR3 sequence reads: CASSPLEGTNYGYTF. CDR3 in DNA: TGTGCCAGCAGCCCCCTGGAGGGGACTAACTATGGCTACACCTTC.

This chain uses TRBV14 with TRBJ2-1; TRBD1 matches at 8 bases. The CDR3 has 15 residues. CDR1 is SGHDN, CDR2 FVKESK, per germline. With 5 bases clipped from V and 4 bases from J, the junction kept 7 bases outside the gene matches. For the CDR3, the DNA is TGTGCCAGCAGCTGGGGGACAGGAATGTACAATGAGCAGTTCTTC. Translating it yields CASSWGTGMYNEQFF.